This TCR beta chain was sequenced in a study of cytomegalovirus exposure and HLA in healthy donors. Findings of the study overall: The classifier reportedly diagnosed cytomegalovirus status with high specificity and sensitivity. Most sequenced TCRs were rare (though some public TCRs occurred in many donors).

Amplification used 60 Vbeta primers and 13 Jbeta primers. This table comes from immunoSEQ multiplex PCR, and its TCRdb copy is limited to in-frame clones, with some not included. The sample records some 160,000 clones, around 80% being singletons. In regard to this clone: Its matching antigen is unknown.

V was clipped by 5 bases and J by 3 bases; unmatched bases: 4. The germline CDR1 and CDR2 sequences are SGHTA and FQGNSA. CDR3 length: 14 amino acids. Sequencing was carried out using PBMCs. V usage is TRBV7-2 and J usage is TRBJ2-1; 7 bases are a match to TRBD1. This TCR came from a woman aged 18-29 years in good health and CMV-seronegative. This CDR3 reads CASSPDRFYNEQFF. CDR3 sequence (DNA): TGTGCCAGCAGCCCGGACAGGTTCTACAATGAGCAGTTCTTC.